The 13 T cell receptor beta chains below were found in one sample sequenced in a study of OX40 agonist ivuxolimab in advanced cancers. The repertoire was sequenced with immunoSEQ multiplex PCR; TCRdb's copy has only in-frame clones and lacks some. Among around 70,000 clones, 81% were seen once, and the ten largest hold 5%. The starting material was CD4+ or CD8+ T cells sorted from blood, obtained in a trial of the OX40 agonist ivuxolimab. Every receptor here comes from an adult with an advanced solid tumor such as melanoma, head and neck, liver or kidney cancer.

The J gene is TRBJ2-3, the V gene TRBV5-1; the match to TRBD1 covers 7 bases. This CDR3 has 14 amino acids. CDR1 and CDR2 from the germline V gene are SGHRS and YFSETQ. The junction had 5 bases not matched to a gene; V was cut back by 5 bases and J by 2 bases. The CDR3 coding sequence is TGCGCCAGCAGAATGGGACAGAACACAGATACGCAGTATTTT. Translating gives CASRMGQNTDTQYF.

V and J are TRBV11-3 and TRBJ1-1; D gene uncertain. CDR1 SGHNT and CDR2 YENEEA come from the germline V gene. CDR3 length: 15 residues. Trimming left V 1 base short and J 0 bases short, with 9 bases between. The CDR3 region has the DNA TGTGCCAGCAGCTTAGCATCAGCTATGAACACTGAAGCTTTCTTT. Encoded protein: CASSLASAMNTEAFF.

This clone was detected a few times. This chain's CDR3 is CASSLRGSSYNEQFF. In nucleotides, the CDR3 is TGTGCCAGTAGCCTCAGGGGGAGCTCCTACAATGAGCAGTTCTTC. The genes are TRBV19 and TRBJ2-1; 7 bases align to TRBD1. Germline V lookup: CDR1 LNHDA, CDR2 SQIVND (reference sequence). V was clipped by 6 bases and J by 0 bases; unmatched bases: 5. CDR3 length: 15 amino acids.

The V call is TRBV6-1, the J call TRBJ2-7, with 7 bases fitting TRBD1. The length of the CDR3 is 13 residues. With 7 bases clipped from V and 7 bases from J, the junction kept 10 bases outside the gene matches. From germline, CDR1 is MNHNS and CDR2 SASEGT. CDR3 amino acids: CASTGQVNWEQYF. The DNA of the CDR3 is TGTGCCAGCACAGGACAGGTTAACTGGGAGCAGTACTTC.

The chain joins TRBV18 to TRBJ1-2, with D perhaps TRBD1 (5 bases). Germline loops: CDR1 KGHSH, CDR2 LQKENI. Trimming took off 3 bases at V and 3 bases at J, with 14 bases between the two ends. CDR3 length: 15 amino acids. Here the CDR3 DNA reads TGTGCCAGCTCACCGGGACGGGAGGTGGACTATGGCTACACCTTC. This gives the protein CASSPGREVDYGYTF.

The genes are TRBV2 and TRBJ1-1, with unresolved D. The CDR3 consists of 13 residues. Trimming took 8 bases from V and 0 from J, leaving 10 bases between them. The germline CDR1 and CDR2 sequences are SNHLY and FYNNEI. CDR3 DNA sequence: TGTGCCAGCGCCTTGGGGATGAACACTGAAGCTTTCTTT. Translated: CASALGMNTEAFF.

The chain carries TRBV19 and TRBJ1-2, with a possible D match to TRBD1 (6 bases). CDR3 length equals 17 residues. Germline CDR1 LNHDA, CDR2 SQIVND (reference sequence). Deletions cut 4 bases from V and 0 bases from J, with 18 bases between. CDR3 sequence (DNA): TGTGCCAGTAGTACCGGACGCCTCAGGGGAGCTAACTATGGCTACACCTTC. Translation gives CASSTGRLRGANYGYTF.

The chain carries TRBV7-8 and TRBJ1-5, with unresolved D. The CDR3 spans 17 residues. Trimming shortened V by 4 bases and J by 1 base, and 17 bases separated the two germline ends. From germline, CDR1 is SGHVS and CDR2 FQNEAQ. The CDR3: CASSSFRMGLSNQPQHF. CDR3 coding DNA: TGTGCCAGCAGCTCCTTTAGGATGGGGTTGAGCAATCAGCCCCAGCATTTT.

The genes are TRBV5-4 and TRBJ2-7; no definite D call. The CDR3 is 13 residues long. The germline V gene has CDR1 SGHNT and CDR2 YYREEE (reference sequence). V was shortened by 4 bases and J by 1 base, with 9 bases between the two germline ends. The CDR3 loop is CASSMKESYEQYF. The CDR3 nucleotides read TGTGCCAGCAGCATGAAGGAGTCCTACGAGCAGTACTTC.

J is TRBJ1-5 and V is TRBV11-2; D unclear. The germline V gene encodes CDR1 SGHAT and CDR2 FQNNGV. The CDR3 runs to 15 residues. V lost 1 base to trimming and J lost 8 bases, with 15 bases between them. The CDR3 loop is CASSLAGSNGEPQHF. CDR3 in DNA: TGTGCCAGCAGCTTAGCGGGGTCTAATGGGGAGCCCCAGCATTTT.

This clone was detected only a few times. The chain has TRBV29-1 and TRBJ2-5; TRBD2 aligns across 13 bases. Germline V CDR1 and CDR2: SQVTM, ANQGSEA. CDR3 size: 15 residues. V lost 7 bases to trimming and J lost 0 bases; unmatched junction nucleotides: 5. The CDR3 region has the DNA TGCAGCGCGGGACTAGCGGGGAAGTACCAAGAGACCCAGTACTTC. Protein product: CSAGLAGKYQETQYF.

The V gene is TRBV5-1, the J gene TRBJ2-2; D is ambiguous. Germline CDR1 is SGHRS and CDR2 is YFSETQ. V was shortened by 2 bases and J by 7 bases, with 6 bases between the two germline ends. The CDR3 is 12 residues long. CDR3 in DNA: TGCGCCAGCAGCTTTAATGACGGGGAGCTGTTTTTT. Encoded protein: CASSFNDGELFF.

The chain carries TRBV10-3 and TRBJ2-3; TRBD2 matches at 13 bases. V shed 2 bases and J 3 bases; nucleotides not matched to a gene: 2. The CDR3 is 16 residues long. Germline V gene lookup returns CDR1 ENHRY and CDR2 SYGVKD. The CDR3: CAISEGTSGKTDTQYF. The CDR3 DNA follows: TGTGCCATCAGTGAGGGGACTAGCGGGAAGACAGATACGCAGTATTTT.